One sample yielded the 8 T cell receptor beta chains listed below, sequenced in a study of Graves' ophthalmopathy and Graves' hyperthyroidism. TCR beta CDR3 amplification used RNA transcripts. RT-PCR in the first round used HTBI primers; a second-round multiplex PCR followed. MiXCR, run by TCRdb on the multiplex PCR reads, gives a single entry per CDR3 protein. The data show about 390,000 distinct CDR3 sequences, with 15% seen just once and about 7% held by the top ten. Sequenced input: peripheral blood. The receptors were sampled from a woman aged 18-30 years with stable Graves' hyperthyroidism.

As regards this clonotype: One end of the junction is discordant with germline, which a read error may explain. CDR3 residues: CASGDREEIQYF. The CDR3 nucleotides are TGTGCCAGCGGGGACAGGGAAGAGATCCAGTACTTC. V is TRBV6-1 and J is TRBJ2-5; TRBD1 matches 9 bases. The CDR3 length is 12 residues. Germline V gene data show CDR1 as MNHNS and CDR2 as SASEGT.

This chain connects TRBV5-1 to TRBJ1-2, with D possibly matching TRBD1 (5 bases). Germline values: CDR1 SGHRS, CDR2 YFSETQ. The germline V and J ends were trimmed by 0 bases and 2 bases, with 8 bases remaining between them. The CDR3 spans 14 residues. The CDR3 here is CASSLEGVNYGYTF. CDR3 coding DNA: TGCGCCAGCAGCTTGGAAGGGGTGAACTATGGCTACACCTTC.

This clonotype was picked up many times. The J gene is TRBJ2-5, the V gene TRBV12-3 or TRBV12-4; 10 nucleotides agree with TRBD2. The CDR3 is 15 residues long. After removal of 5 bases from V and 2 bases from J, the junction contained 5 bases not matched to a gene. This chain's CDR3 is CASSALAGPQETQYF. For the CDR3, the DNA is TGTGCCAGCAGTGCACTAGCGGGACCTCAAGAGACCCAGTACTTC.

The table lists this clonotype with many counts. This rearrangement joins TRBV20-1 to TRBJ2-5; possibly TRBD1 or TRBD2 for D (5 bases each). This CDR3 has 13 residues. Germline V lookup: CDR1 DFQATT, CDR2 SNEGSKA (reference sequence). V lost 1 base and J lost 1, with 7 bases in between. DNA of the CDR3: TGCAGTGCTAGAGCCGGGGCCCAAGAGACCCAGTACTTC. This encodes CSARAGAQETQYF.

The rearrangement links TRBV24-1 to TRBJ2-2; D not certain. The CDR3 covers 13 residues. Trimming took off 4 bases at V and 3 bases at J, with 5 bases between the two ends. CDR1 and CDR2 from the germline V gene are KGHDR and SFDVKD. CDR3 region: CATSEWDTGELFF. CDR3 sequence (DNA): TGTGCCACCAGTGAATGGGACACCGGGGAGCTGTTTTTT.

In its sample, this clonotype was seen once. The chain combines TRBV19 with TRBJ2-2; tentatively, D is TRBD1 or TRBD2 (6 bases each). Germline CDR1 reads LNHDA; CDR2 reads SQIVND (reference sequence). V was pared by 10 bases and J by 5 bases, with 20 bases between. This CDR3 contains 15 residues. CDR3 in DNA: TGTGCCACCTCCACAGGAGGGGGGTGGACCGGGGAGCTGTTTTTT. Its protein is CATSTGGGWTGELFF.

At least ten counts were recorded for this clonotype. The CDR3 reads CASSPAPLDTEAFF. The CDR3 DNA is TGTGCCAGCAGCCCCGCCCCCTTGGACACTGAAGCTTTCTTT. The genes are TRBV11-2 and TRBJ1-1; D gene unclear. The CDR3 is 14 residues long. Trimming shortened V by 5 bases and J by 3 bases, and 13 bases separated the two germline ends. The germline gives CDR1 SGHAT, CDR2 FQNNGV.

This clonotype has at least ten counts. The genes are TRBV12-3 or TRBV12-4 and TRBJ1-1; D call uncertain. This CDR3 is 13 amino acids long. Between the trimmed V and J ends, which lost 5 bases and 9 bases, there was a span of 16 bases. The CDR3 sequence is CASSHPGNSKAFF. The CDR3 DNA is TGTGCCAGCAGTCATCCGGGCAACTCAAAAGCTTTCTTT.